This T cell receptor (beta chain) was sequenced for a study of radiotherapy plus CTLA-4 blockade in lung cancer. Notes on the study in general: Some TCR clones had been derived from tumors. These clones expanded in peripheral blood after radiotherapy plus ipilimumab.

V shed 6 bases and J 1 base; nucleotides not matched to a gene: 6. The CDR3 has 16 amino acids. CDR1 is SGHTA and CDR2 is FQGTGA in the germline V gene. This clone showed up just a few times. Its specificity is unknown. The method was immunoSEQ multiplex PCR; TCRdb's version includes in-frame clones alone and lacks a portion of them. The sample gives about 15,000 clones, roughly two thirds of which show up once; 40% to 65% is in the top ten. This sequence was found in a human donor with non-small cell lung cancer whose response to radiotherapy plus ipilimumab could not be evaluated. Sequences were derived from peripheral blood, sampled from a patient treated with radiotherapy plus ipilimumab. The chain carries TRBV7-3 and TRBJ2-2; 9 bases agree with TRBD1. CDR3 loop: CASSRQGVGNTGELFF. In nucleotides, the CDR3 is TGTGCCAGCAGTCGACAGGGGGTGGGGAACACCGGGGAGCTGTTTTTT.